The clone carrying this TCR beta chain appeared many times. Antigen specificity is unknown. This record belongs to a study of regulatory T cells in long-lasting Graves disease. Sequencing libraries for TCR beta were prepared with iRepertoire HTBI primers and Arm-PCR of CDR3 regions. TCRdb re-called the multiplex PCR reads through MiXCR, storing one row per CDR3 protein. The sample holds some 500,000 distinct CDR3 sequences; about 13% are singletons and the top ten take more than 8.5%. Regarding time point: newly diagnosed GD, antithyroid drugs for less than 3 months. Isolated PBMC RNA provided the starting material for the TCR library. Patients came from an endocrinology department in Xi'an, China. V was pared by 7 bases and J by 0 bases, with 12 bases of the junction left unmatched. The CDR3 extends over 16 amino acids. Germline-derived CDR1 and CDR2 are DFQATT and SNEGSKA (reference sequence). Study observations and caveats: Persistent disease samples used TRBV28, TRBJ1-2 and TRBJ2-5 preferentially. Shared public clonotypes totalled 2,741 in persistent patients, compared with 966 in new patients.

These same records also appear under a second study, on T cells in Graves' hyperthyroidism and ophthalmopathy. Per that study: Blood also contained most expanded thyroid clonotypes above 0.001.

The clonotype originates from a young man with Graves disease. Sequenced here: peripheral blood mononuclear cells (PBMCs), sampled at new diagnosis, from a patient treated with antithyroid drugs. V and J are TRBV20-1 and TRBJ1-5, with TRBD1 matching 7 bases. The chain's CDR3 is CSVGGQRPYSNQPQHF. CDR3 DNA sequence: TGCAGTGTCGGGGGACAGCGCCCCTATAGCAATCAGCCCCAGCATTTT.